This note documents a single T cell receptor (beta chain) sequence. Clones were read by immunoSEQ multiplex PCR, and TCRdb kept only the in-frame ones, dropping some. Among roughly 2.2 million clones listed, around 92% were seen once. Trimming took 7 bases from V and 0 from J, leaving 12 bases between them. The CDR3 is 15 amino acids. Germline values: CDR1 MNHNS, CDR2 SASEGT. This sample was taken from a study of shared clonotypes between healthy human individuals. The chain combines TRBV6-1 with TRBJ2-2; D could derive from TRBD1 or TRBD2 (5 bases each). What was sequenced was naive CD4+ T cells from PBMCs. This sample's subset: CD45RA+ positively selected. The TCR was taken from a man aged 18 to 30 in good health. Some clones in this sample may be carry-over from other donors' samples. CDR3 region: CASTAGTANTGELFF. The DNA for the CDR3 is TGTGCCAGCACAGCCGGGACGGCGAACACCGGGGAGCTGTTTTTT.